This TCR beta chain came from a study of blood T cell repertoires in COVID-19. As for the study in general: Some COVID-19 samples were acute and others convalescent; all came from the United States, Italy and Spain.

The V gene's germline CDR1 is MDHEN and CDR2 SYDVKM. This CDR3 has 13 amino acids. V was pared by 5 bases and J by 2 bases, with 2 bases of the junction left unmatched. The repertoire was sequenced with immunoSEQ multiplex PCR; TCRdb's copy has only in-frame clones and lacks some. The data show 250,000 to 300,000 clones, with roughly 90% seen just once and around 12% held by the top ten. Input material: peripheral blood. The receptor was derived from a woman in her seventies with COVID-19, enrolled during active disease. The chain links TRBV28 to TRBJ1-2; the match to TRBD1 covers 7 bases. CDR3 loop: CASSTGANYGYTF. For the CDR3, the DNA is TGTGCCAGCAGTACAGGGGCCAACTATGGCTACACCTTC.